Listed here is a single TCR beta chain. As yet, its antigen is unknown. These data belong to a study of T cell responses to AZD1222 COVID-19 vaccine. Study outcomes and limitations: Spike-specific TCRs gained breadth and depth after people received two AZD1222 doses. Clonal diversity may have been underestimated, and the donors were mostly white British, with more females than males. Just a handful of AZD1222 recipients were seropositive at baseline. Sampling captured repertoires only after the peak T cell response.

TCRdb's table, derived via immunoSEQ multiplex PCR, lists solely in-frame clones and lacks some. The sample has about 84,000 clones, 70% to 90% seen once. This receptor was taken from an adult who received the AZD1222 COVID-19 vaccine. The starting material was peripheral blood, obtained 28 days after the second AZD1222 dose.

Written as DNA, the CDR3 is TGTGCCAGCAGCGTTACAGGAGCTACCTACGAGCAGTACTTC. This sequence encodes CASSVTGATYEQYF. V gene TRBV5-5 combines with J gene TRBJ2-7; D possibly corresponds to TRBD1 (5 bases). The CDR3 runs to 14 residues. Germline-derived CDR1 and CDR2 are SGHKS and YYEKEE (reference sequence). Trimming removed 4 bases from V and 2 bases from J, with 13 bases in between.